One and the same sample provided the 5 T cell receptor beta chains below, sequenced in a study of T cell responses to AZD1222 COVID-19 vaccine. The protocol was immunoSEQ multiplex PCR, while the TCRdb copy is restricted to in-frame clones and leaves out a portion. The table includes 200,000 to 250,000 clones, approximately 94% detected once. The material was peripheral blood, obtained on day 0 of MenACWY control vaccination. The receptors come from an adult in good health.

This chain joins TRBV5-6 and TRBJ1-5; TRBD1 matches at 9 bases. With V trimmed by 4 bases and J by 2 bases, 13 bases remained unmatched. CDR3 length: 18 residues. The germline V gene has CDR1 SGHDT and CDR2 YYEEEE. In DNA, the CDR3 is TGTGCCAGCAGCCTCCGGACAGGGGCCATTTGGGGCAATCAGCCCCAGCATTTT. Translation gives CASSLRTGAIWGNQPQHF.

V is TRBV27 and J is TRBJ2-1, with D uncertain. The germline V gene encodes CDR1 MNHEY and CDR2 SMNVEV (reference sequence). This CDR3 comprises 13 residues. The V end was cut by 3 bases, the J end by 8 bases, with 11 bases between. CDR3 in DNA: TGTGCCAGCAGTTTCTGGAGAATGGATGAGCAGTTCTTC. It specifies CASSFWRMDEQFF.

V is TRBV3-1 (or the pseudogene TRBV3-2) and J is TRBJ1-4, with 8 nucleotides matching TRBD1. The CDR3 sequence is 15 residues long. Losses at the gene ends were 1 base for V and 15 bases for J; bases not matched to a gene: 13. Germline V lookup: CDR1 LGHDT, CDR2 YNNKEL (reference sequence). CDR3 nucleotides: TGTGCCAGCAGCCAAGCCTCCGGGACAGGAGTTTTGGTGTTTTTT. Amino acid sequence: CASSQASGTGVLVFF.

DNA for the CDR3: TGTGCCAGCACCCCCGGGGGAGTCTATGGCTACACCTTC. It translates to CASTPGGVYGYTF. The rearrangement uses TRBV12-3 or TRBV12-4 and TRBJ1-2; tentative D call: TRBD1 (5 bases). V shed 7 bases and J shed 4 bases, with 13 bases lying between them. This CDR3 region has 13 residues.

This chain connects TRBV4-1 to TRBJ1-1; D is undetermined. The CDR3 length is 16 residues. Germline assignment: CDR1 MGHRA and CDR2 YSYEKL. Trimming removed 0 bases from V and 5 bases from J, with 16 bases in between. The CDR3 nucleotides read TGCGCCAGCAGCCAAGAGTTACGGATCTTGGGAACTGAAGCTTTCTTT. It encodes CASSQELRILGTEAFF.